This TCR beta chain was retrieved from a study of TIL therapy for anti-PD-1-resistant metastatic lung cancer. The libraries were made with immunoSEQ v3. Libraries were prepared by immunoSEQ multiplex PCR; TCRdb keeps only in-frame clonotypes and omits some of them. This table has roughly 20,000 clones, just over 70% appearing once. Described time point: pre-treatment sample, taken before nivolumab and TIL therapy. Here the sequenced sample was blood, taken at baseline. The receptor was isolated from a person aged 25 to 85 with non-small cell lung cancer.

In nucleotides, the CDR3 is TGTGCCTGGAGTCCGGACAGGGGGCGTGAGCAGTACTTC. Its protein is CAWSPDRGREQYF. The genes are TRBV30 and TRBJ2-7; 11 positions match TRBD1. The CDR3 has 13 amino acids. In germline, CDR1 is GTSNPN, CDR2 SVGIG (reference sequence). Trimming took 2 bases from V and 7 from J; bases not matched to a gene: 4.